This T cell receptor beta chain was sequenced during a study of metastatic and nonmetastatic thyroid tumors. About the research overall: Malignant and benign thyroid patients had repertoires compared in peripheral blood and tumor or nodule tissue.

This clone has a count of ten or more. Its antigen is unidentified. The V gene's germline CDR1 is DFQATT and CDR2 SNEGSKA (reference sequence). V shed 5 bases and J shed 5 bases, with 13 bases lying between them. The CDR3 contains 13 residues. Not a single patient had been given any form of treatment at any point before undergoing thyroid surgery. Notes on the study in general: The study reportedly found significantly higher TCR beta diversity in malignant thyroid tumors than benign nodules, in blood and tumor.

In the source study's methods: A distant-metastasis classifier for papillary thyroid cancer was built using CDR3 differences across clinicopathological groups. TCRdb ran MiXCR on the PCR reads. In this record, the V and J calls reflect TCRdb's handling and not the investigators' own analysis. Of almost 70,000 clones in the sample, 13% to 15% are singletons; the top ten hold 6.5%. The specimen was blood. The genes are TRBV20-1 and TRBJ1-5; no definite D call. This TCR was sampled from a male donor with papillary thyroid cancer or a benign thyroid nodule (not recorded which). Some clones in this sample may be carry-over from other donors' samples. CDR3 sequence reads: CSAPRAGDQPQHF. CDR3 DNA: TGCAGTGCTCCGAGGGCTGGCGATCAGCCCCAGCATTTT.